What follows are 9 T cell receptor beta chains derived from one specimen sequenced in a study of neurological immune-mediated disorders. TCRdb analysed the 5' RACE reads with MiXCR anew, one entry per CDR3 protein. Among 45,000 to 50,000 distinct CDR3 sequences listed, around 4.5% were seen once. The sequenced sample consisted of PBMCs. The receptors stem from a woman aged 60-75 years with multiple sclerosis.

The chain has TRBV20-1 and TRBJ2-2; D call uncertain. Germline V lookup: CDR1 DFQATT, CDR2 SNEGSKA (reference sequence). This CDR3 is 12 amino acids long. Trimming took off 3 bases at V and 6 bases at J, with 8 bases between the two ends. For the CDR3, the DNA is TGCAGTGCTAGGCTGACCTCCGGGGAGCTGTTTTTT. Amino acids: CSARLTSGELFF.

In its sample, this clonotype was seen a few times. This chain connects TRBV18 to TRBJ2-1; 8 nucleotides match TRBD2. The CDR3 is made up of 14 amino acids. The J segment lost 10 bases and the V segment lost 3 bases, leaving 8 bases of the junction unmatched. CDR1 is KGHSH, CDR2 LQKENI, per germline. CDR3 DNA: TGTGCCAGCTCACCCCGGGAGGGAGGAGGGGAGCAGTTCTTC. It encodes CASSPREGGGEQFF. Using reference TRBV18 and TRBJ2-1 for the parts outside the CDR3, the full variable domain is NAGVMQNPRHLVRRRGQEARLRCSPMKGHSHVYWYRQLPEEGLKFMVYLQKENIIDESGMPKERFSAEFPKEGPSILRIQQVVRGDSAAYFCASSPREGGGEQFFGPGTRLTVL.

This clonotype came up many times. The chain joins TRBV7-2 to TRBJ2-3; D may be TRBD1 or TRBD2 (5 bases each). Deletions cut 4 bases from V and 5 bases from J, with 10 bases between. CDR3 size: 13 residues. The V gene's germline CDR1 is SGHTA and CDR2 FQGNSA. CDR3 residues: CASSSLGVDTQYF. As DNA, the CDR3 is TGTGCCAGCAGCTCCTTGGGGGTAGATACGCAGTATTTT.

The chain has TRBV5-1 and TRBJ1-1; D unclear. Between the trimmed V and J ends, which lost 1 base and 3 bases, there was a span of 10 bases. Germline V CDR1 and CDR2: SGHRS, YFSETQ. The CDR3 runs 14 residues. The CDR3 is CASSLSRVDTEAFF. The DNA for the CDR3 is TGCGCCAGCAGCTTGTCCCGCGTGGACACTGAAGCTTTCTTT.

The genes are TRBV5-6 and TRBJ2-4, with unresolved D. V lost 6 bases and J 5 bases, leaving 15 bases between the germline ends. Germline-derived CDR1 and CDR2 are SGHDT and YYEEEE. The CDR3 runs to 14 residues. CDR3 in DNA: TGTGCCAGCACCTCTCAGGATAGGGAAAACATTCAGTACTTC. Translation gives CASTSQDRENIQYF.

This sequence joins TRBV5-1 and TRBJ2-7; D perhaps matches TRBD1 (5 bases). V was pared by 4 bases and J by 2 bases, with 16 bases between. This CDR3 comprises 15 residues. Germline assignment: CDR1 SGHRS and CDR2 YFSETQ. The DNA for the CDR3 is TGCGCCAGCAGCGAACCATCGACAGTAACCTACGAGCAGTACTTC. Translation: CASSEPSTVTYEQYF.

J is TRBJ2-3 and V is TRBV9; maybe TRBD1 (7 bases). This CDR3 has 15 residues. Germline CDR1 SGDLS, CDR2 YYNGEE. V was shortened by 1 base and J by 3 bases, with 12 bases between the two germline ends. Here the CDR3 reads CASSVQGGRTDTQYF. The CDR3 region has the DNA TGTGCCAGCAGCGTACAGGGGGGTAGAACAGATACGCAGTATTTT. Complete variable domain (other parts from reference TRBV9 and TRBJ2-3): DSGVTQTPKHLITATGQRVTLRCSPRSGDLSVYWYQQSLDQGLQFLIQYYNGEERAKGNILERFSAQQFPDLHSELNLSSLELGDSALYFCASSVQGGRTDTQYFGPGTRLTVL.

This clonotype showed up many times. The J gene is TRBJ1-1, the V gene TRBV20-1, with D tentatively TRBD1 (5 bases). This CDR3 is 12 amino acids long. Looked up from germline, CDR1 is DFQATT and CDR2 is SNEGSKA (reference sequence). The CDR3 sequence is CRGLGGYTEAFF. CDR3 bases: TGCAGGGGACTCGGGGGGTACACTGAAGCTTTCTTT.

The chain links TRBV12-3 or TRBV12-4 to TRBJ1-1, with a weak D call TRBD1 (5 bases). This CDR3 spans 13 amino acids. Trimming took off 6 bases at V and 1 base at J, with 9 bases between the two ends. The CDR3: CASSLTENTEAFF. The CDR3 coding sequence is TGTGCCAGCAGCCTGACAGAGAACACTGAAGCTTTCTTT.